This T cell receptor beta chain emerged from a study of blood T cell repertoires in COVID-19. Study-level information: Spain, Italy and the United States supplied samples that represented acute and convalescent COVID-19. Sample material is recorded as cDNA or gDNA derived from T cells, B-cell-depleted T cells, or PBMCs.

Under the authors' procedure: Counts of nucleated cells, estimated from reference gene primer amplification, were obtained. TCRdb's copy holds only in-frame clones and misses some; the assay was immunoSEQ multiplex PCR. V and J calls and clone size are copied from that table; D and trimming were computed from the DNA. The repertoire holds roughly 87,000 clones, with under 85% as singletons. After removal of 0 bases from V and 0 bases from J, the junction contained 3 bases not matched to a gene. The CDR3 has 16 amino acids. The germline gives CDR1 SGDLS, CDR2 YYNGEE. Sequencing was done on a sample of peripheral blood. This sequence originates from an older woman with acute or convalescent COVID-19. The chain links TRBV9 to TRBJ2-3, with 8 bases matching TRBD2. This chain's CDR3 is CASSVVGGGSTDTQYF. The CDR3 DNA reads TGTGCCAGCAGCGTAGTCGGGGGGGGAAGCACAGATACGCAGTATTTT.